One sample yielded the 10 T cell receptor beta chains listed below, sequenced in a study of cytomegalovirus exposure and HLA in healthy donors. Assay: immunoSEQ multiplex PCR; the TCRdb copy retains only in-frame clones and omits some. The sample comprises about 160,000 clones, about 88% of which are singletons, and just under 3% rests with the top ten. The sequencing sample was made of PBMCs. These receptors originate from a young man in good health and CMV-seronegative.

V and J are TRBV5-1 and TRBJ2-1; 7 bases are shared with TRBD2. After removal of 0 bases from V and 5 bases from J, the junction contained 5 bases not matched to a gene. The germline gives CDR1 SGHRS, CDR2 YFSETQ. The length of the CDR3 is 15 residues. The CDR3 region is CASSLASGADNEQFF. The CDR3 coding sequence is TGCGCCAGCAGCTTGGCGAGCGGGGCGGACAATGAGCAGTTCTTC.

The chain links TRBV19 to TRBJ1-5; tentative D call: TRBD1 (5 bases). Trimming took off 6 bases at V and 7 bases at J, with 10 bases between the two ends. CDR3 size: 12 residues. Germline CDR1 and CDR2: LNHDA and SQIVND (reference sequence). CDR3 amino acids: CASSTGYQPQHF. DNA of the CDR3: TGTGCCAGTAGCACAGGTTACCAGCCCCAGCATTTT.

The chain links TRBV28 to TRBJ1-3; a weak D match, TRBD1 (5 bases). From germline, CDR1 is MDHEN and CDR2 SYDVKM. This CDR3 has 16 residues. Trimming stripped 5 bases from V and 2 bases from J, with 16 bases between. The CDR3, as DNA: TGTGCCAGCAGTCCCCCGGCAGGGAACACTGGAAACACCATATATTTT. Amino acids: CASSPPAGNTGNTIYF.

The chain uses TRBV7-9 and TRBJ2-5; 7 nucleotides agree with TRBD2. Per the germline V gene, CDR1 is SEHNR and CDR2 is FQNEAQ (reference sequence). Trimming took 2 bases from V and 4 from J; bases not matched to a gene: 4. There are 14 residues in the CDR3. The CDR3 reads CASSLSGTGETQYF. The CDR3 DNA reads TGTGCCAGCAGCTTAAGCGGGACCGGAGAGACCCAGTACTTC.

CDR3 amino acids: CASSLGAFDMNTEAFF. CDR3 nucleotides: TGTGCCAGCAGTTTAGGGGCATTCGACATGAACACTGAAGCTTTCTTT. The rearrangement uses TRBV28 and TRBJ1-1; a weak D match, TRBD1 (5 bases). Trimming cost V 2 bases and J 0 bases, with 13 bases left between them. Germline V gene data show CDR1 as MDHEN and CDR2 as SYDVKM. This CDR3 is 16 amino acids long.

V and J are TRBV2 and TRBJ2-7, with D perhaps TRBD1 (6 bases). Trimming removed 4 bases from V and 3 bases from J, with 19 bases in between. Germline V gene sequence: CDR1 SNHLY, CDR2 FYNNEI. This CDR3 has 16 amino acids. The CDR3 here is CASSGSTGPTFYEQYV. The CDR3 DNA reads TGTGCCAGCAGTGGCTCGACAGGCCCCACCTTCTACGAGCAGTACGTC.

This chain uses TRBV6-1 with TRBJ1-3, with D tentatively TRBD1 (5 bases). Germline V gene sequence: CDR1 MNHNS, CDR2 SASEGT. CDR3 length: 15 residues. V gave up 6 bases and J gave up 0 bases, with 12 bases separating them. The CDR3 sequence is CASRKTGDSGNTIYF. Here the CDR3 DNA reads TGTGCCAGCAGAAAAACAGGTGACTCTGGAAACACCATATATTTT.

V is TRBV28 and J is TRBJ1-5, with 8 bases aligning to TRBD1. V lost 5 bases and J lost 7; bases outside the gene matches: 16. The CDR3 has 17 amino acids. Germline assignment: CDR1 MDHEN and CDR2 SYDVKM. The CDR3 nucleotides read TGTGCCAGCAGTCTAGCCGGCGCAGGGGGCGAGAGGCAGCCCCAGCATTTT. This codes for CASSLAGAGGERQPQHF.

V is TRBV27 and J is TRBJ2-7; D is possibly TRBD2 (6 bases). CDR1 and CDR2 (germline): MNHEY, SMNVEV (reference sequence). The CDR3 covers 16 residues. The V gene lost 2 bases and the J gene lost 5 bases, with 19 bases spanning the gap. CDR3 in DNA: TGTGCCAGCAGTTTAGTGGGTTCGGGAGCTCTAGACGAGCAGTACTTC. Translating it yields CASSLVGSGALDEQYF.

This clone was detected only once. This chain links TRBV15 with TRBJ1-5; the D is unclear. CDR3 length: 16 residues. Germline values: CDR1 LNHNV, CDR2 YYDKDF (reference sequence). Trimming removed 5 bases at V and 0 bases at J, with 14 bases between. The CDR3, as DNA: TGTGCCACCAGCCGCGCCCGGGAATATAGCAATCAGCCCCAGCATTTT. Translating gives CATSRAREYSNQPQHF. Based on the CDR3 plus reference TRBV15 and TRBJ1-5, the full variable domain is DAMVIQNPRYQVTQFGKPVTLSCSQTLNHNVMYWYQQKSSQAPKLLFHYYDKDFNNEADTPDNFQSRRPNTSFCFLDIRSPGLGDTAMYLCATSRAREYSNQPQHFGDGTRLSIL.